This T cell receptor beta chain comes out of a study of prognosis after radiotherapy for stage I lung cancer. The CDR3 is 17 amino acids. Germline V gene data show CDR1 as MNHEY and CDR2 as SVGEGT. The study amplified the TCR beta CDR3 region from genomic DNA. This amplification was carried out by two rounds of multiplex PCR. First-round PCR used primers specific to each TRBV and TRBJ gene. TCRdb independently ran MiXCR on the multiplex PCR reads; one entry per CDR3 protein. Here the sample spans 45,000 to 70,000 distinct CDR3 sequences, about 25% being singletons. Remarks on this clonotype: This is likely an artifact of a read error, given a far larger clone one base away.

This chain uses TRBV6-2 or TRBV6-3 with TRBJ2-1; 7 nucleotides agree with TRBD1. The source of this sequence is a donor older than 45 with non-small cell lung cancer. Sample: PBMCs, taken before or after stereotactic body radiation therapy (not recorded which). The CDR3 region has the DNA TGTGCCAGCAGTCCAACTATAGGACAGGTTCAAAAGAATGAACAGTTCTTC. It translates to CASSPTIGQVQKNEQFF.